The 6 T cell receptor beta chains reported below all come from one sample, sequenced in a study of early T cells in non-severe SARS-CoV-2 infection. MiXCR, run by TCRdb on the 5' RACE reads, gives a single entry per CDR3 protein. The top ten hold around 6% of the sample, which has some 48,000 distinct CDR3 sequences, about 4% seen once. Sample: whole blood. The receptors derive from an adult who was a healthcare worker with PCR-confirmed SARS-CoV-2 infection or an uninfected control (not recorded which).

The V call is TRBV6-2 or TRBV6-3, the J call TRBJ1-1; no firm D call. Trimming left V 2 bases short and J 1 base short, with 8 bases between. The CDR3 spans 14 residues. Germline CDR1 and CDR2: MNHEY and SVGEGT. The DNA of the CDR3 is TGTGCCAGCAGTTACGGTAGACAGAACACTGAAGCTTTCTTT. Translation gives CASSYGRQNTEAFF.

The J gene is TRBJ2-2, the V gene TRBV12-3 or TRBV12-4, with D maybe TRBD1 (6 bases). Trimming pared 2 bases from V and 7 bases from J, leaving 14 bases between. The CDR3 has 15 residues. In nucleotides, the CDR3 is TGTGCCAGCAGTTTAAGTGAAGGGGGTTTCGGGGAGCTGTTTTTT. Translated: CASSLSEGGFGELFF.

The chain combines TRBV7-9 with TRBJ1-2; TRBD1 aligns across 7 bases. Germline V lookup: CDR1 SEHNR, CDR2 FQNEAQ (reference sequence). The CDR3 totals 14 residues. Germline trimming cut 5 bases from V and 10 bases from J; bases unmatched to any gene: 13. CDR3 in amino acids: CASSQSGTVNDYTF. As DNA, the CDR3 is TGTGCCAGCAGCCAAAGCGGGACAGTGAATGACTACACCTTC.

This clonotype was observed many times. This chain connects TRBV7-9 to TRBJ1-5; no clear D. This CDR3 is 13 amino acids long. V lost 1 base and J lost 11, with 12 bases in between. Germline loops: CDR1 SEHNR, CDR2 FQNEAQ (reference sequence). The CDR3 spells CASSLDGPRAQHF. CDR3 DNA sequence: TGTGCCAGCAGCTTAGACGGGCCTAGGGCCCAGCATTTT.

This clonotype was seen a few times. The chain's CDR3 is CASSLGAGGTGEYF. The CDR3 DNA follows: TGTGCCAGCAGCTTAGGAGCCGGCGGGACAGGGGAGTATTTT. The chain joins TRBV7-8 to TRBJ2-3; TRBD1 matches at 10 bases. Germline values: CDR1 SGHVS, CDR2 FQNEAQ. Losses at the gene ends were 1 base for V and 13 bases for J; bases not matched to a gene: 8. The CDR3 totals 14 residues. Based on the CDR3 plus reference TRBV7-8 and TRBJ2-3, the full variable domain is GAGVSQSPRYKVAKRGQDVALRCDPISGHVSLFWYQQALGQGPEFLTYFQNEAQLDKSGLPSDRFFAERPEGSVSTLKIQRTQQEDSAVYLCASSLGAGGTGEYFGPGTRLTVL.

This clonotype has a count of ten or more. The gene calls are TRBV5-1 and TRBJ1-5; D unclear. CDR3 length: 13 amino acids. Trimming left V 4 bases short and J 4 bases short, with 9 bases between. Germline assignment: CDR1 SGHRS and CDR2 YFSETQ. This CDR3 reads CASSPGLNQPQHF. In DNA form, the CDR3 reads TGCGCCAGCAGCCCGGGATTAAATCAGCCCCAGCATTTT.